The sequence of this TCR beta chain was determined in a study of blood T cell repertoires in COVID-19. Study context: Acute and convalescent COVID-19 samples came from the United States, Italy and Spain.

This CDR3 has 13 amino acids. V lost 6 bases and J lost 5; bases outside the gene matches: 6. Germline CDR1 reads KGHSH; CDR2 reads LQKENI. How the authors handled the data: Scientists estimated how many nucleated cells there were by amplifying reference gene primers. Profiling relied on immunoSEQ multiplex PCR, and the TCRdb table lists in-frame clones only, not all of them. That table is the source of V, J and clone size, and D and trimming were worked out from the DNA. Of 130,000 to 150,000 clones in the sample, 88% were seen once. The specimen was peripheral blood. The chain couples TRBV18 to TRBJ1-1, with TRBD1 identical over 7 bases. This TCR was sampled from a man between 65 and 79 years old with acute or convalescent COVID-19. For the CDR3, the DNA is TGTGCCAGCTCCCAGGGACAGCTGACTGAAGCTTTCTTT. It yields the protein CASSQGQLTEAFF.